These 16 T cell receptor beta chains share one sample of origin, sequenced in a study of beta chain features in type 1 diabetes. Findings and caveats of the study: Shortening of TCRB CDR3s, moderate but significant, appeared in all four CD4+ subsets of Type 1 diabetes patients.

No antigen has been assigned to these receptors. Expressed TCRB transcripts were sequenced after all isolated RNA was converted to cDNA. Measured with immunoSEQ multiplex PCR; TCRdb has only the in-frame clones, and not every one. This table holds 550,000 to 850,000 clones, over 10% found once. Sequenced sample: naive CD4+ T cells from blood. Receptor source: a man aged 18 to 35 with type 1 diabetes.

There are a few counts of this clone. J is TRBJ1-4 and V is TRBV29-1; 10 bases agree with TRBD1. The germline V gene has CDR1 SQVTM and CDR2 ANQGSEA. The CDR3 totals 13 residues. J gave up 8 bases and V 4 bases, and 4 bases lay outside the gene matches. Here the CDR3 reads CSVAGQGLEKLFF. The CDR3 bases are TGCAGCGTTGCGGGACAGGGGTTGGAAAAACTGTTTTTT.

The chain combines TRBV5-1 with TRBJ1-1; possibly TRBD1 for D (5 bases). Germline V CDR1 and CDR2: SGHRS, YFSETQ. Trimming left V 3 bases short and J 1 base short, with 16 bases between. CDR3 length: 16 residues. The CDR3 sequence: CASSSGDAGTNTEAFF. CDR3 nucleotide sequence: TGCGCCAGCAGCTCTGGGGACGCAGGGACGAACACTGAAGCTTTCTTT.

The rearrangement links TRBV18 to TRBJ1-2; maybe TRBD1 (6 bases). Germline V gives CDR1 KGHSH, CDR2 LQKENI. This CDR3 has 13 residues. The V gene lost 3 bases and the J gene lost 6 bases, with 11 bases spanning the gap. CDR3 nucleotide sequence: TGTGCCAGCTCACCTGAGACAGGAAATGGCTACACCTTC. Translation: CASSPETGNGYTF.

The rearrangement links TRBV23-1 to TRBJ1-2; 12 nucleotides agree with TRBD1. TRBV23-1 is given ORF status, its function remaining uncertain. V was pared by 3 bases and J by 1 base, with 12 bases of the junction left unmatched. This CDR3 spans 19 amino acids. The CDR3 protein is CASSHFGTGGTLFNYGYTF. The CDR3 DNA follows: TGCGCCAGCAGTCACTTCGGGACAGGGGGCACCCTCTTTAACTATGGCTACACCTTC.

In this sample, this clone turned up a few times. This rearrangement joins TRBV6-5 to TRBJ2-3; TRBD1 aligns across 9 bases. CDR1 is MNHEY and CDR2 is SVGAGI in the germline V gene. Germline trimming cut 6 bases from V and 4 bases from J; bases unmatched to any gene: 8. The CDR3 extends over 15 amino acids. The CDR3 nucleotides read TGTGCCAGCAGCCGGACAGGGGATTCCCCAGATACGCAGTATTTT. Translated: CASSRTGDSPDTQYF.

The chain combines TRBV19 with TRBJ1-1; D ambiguous. Germline V gene lookup returns CDR1 LNHDA and CDR2 SQIVND (reference sequence). V lost 4 bases to trimming and J lost 2 bases, with 17 bases between them. The CDR3 contains 16 residues. In DNA form, the CDR3 reads TGTGCCAGTAGTAAGTTCGGTATTGGAGCTAACACTGAAGCTTTCTTT. This translates into CASSKFGIGANTEAFF.

This clone appeared a few times. The rearrangement joins TRBV10-3 to TRBJ1-2; D is possibly TRBD1 (6 bases). CDR3 length equals 13 residues. The V gene lost 6 bases and the J gene lost 8 bases, with 16 bases spanning the gap. CDR1 is ENHRY and CDR2 is SYGVKD in the germline V gene. Here the CDR3 DNA reads TGTGCCATCAGATCCGACAGGTCCGAGGGCTACACCTTC. Translated, it gives CAIRSDRSEGYTF.

This clone occurred many times. The chain carries TRBV19 and TRBJ2-3, with no clear D. The CDR3 contains 12 residues. Germline V gene lookup returns CDR1 LNHDA and CDR2 SQIVND (reference sequence). The V end lost 9 bases, the J end lost 3 bases, and 10 bases lay between the germline ends. The CDR3 coding sequence is TGTGCCAGCGGTACACAGACAGATACGCAGTATTTT. Translated, it gives CASGTQTDTQYF.

The chain uses TRBV30 and TRBJ2-7; 9 nucleotides line up with TRBD1. The V and J ends lost 4 bases and 2 bases, in that order; junction bases with no gene match: 9. Germline-derived CDR1 and CDR2 are GTSNPN and SVGIG (reference sequence). The CDR3 length is 15 residues. CDR3 sequence: CAWTPAGTGPYEQYF. The CDR3, as DNA: TGTGCCTGGACGCCAGCCGGGACAGGGCCCTACGAGCAGTACTTC.

The chain uses TRBV4-1 and TRBJ1-2; 7 bases fit TRBD1. The CDR3 totals 14 residues. J was trimmed by 6 bases and V by 5 bases; bases with no gene match: 9. Germline-derived CDR1 and CDR2 are MGHRA and YSYEKL. CDR3 DNA: TGCGCCAGCAGCTGGGACGACAGGGATAATGGCTACACCTTC. It is translated as CASSWDDRDNGYTF.

This clone was detected a few times. Relative to the germline gene, one junction end is altered; a read error may explain this. V and J are TRBV7-7 and TRBJ2-5; D is perhaps TRBD1 or TRBD2 (5 bases each). Germline loops: CDR1 SSHAT, CDR2 FNYEAQ (reference sequence). The CDR3 loop spans 16 amino acids. CDR3 coding DNA: TGTGCTAGCAGCTTAGTCGGGGCAGGGAACCAAGAGACCCAGTACTTC. Protein: CASSLVGAGNQETQYF.

This clone appeared a few times. The J gene is TRBJ2-7, the V gene TRBV29-1; D may be TRBD1 (6 bases). In germline, CDR1 is SQVTM, CDR2 ANQGSEA. The CDR3 runs 13 residues. The V end lost 4 bases, the J end lost 7 bases, and 17 bases lay between the germline ends. CDR3 DNA: TGCAGCGTTGCGGACAGTTCCTACGAGGAGCAGTACTTC. Translating gives CSVADSSYEEQYF.

The chain recombines TRBV5-1 with TRBJ2-3; D perhaps matches TRBD1 (6 bases). V lost 5 bases and J lost 1, with 14 bases in between. Germline V gives CDR1 SGHRS, CDR2 YFSETQ. This CDR3 has 15 amino acids. CDR3 coding DNA: TGCGCCAGCAGTGAGTGGGGGCAAGGCACAGATACGCAGTATTTT. Encoded protein: CASSEWGQGTDTQYF. Full variable domain (rest looked up from reference TRBV5-1 and TRBJ2-3): KAGVTQTPRYLIKTRGQQVTLSCSPISGHRSVSWYQQTPGQGLQFLFEYFSETQRNKGNFPGRFSGRQFSNSRSEMNVSTLELGDSALYLCASSEWGQGTDTQYFGPGTRLTVL.

This clone was detected only a few times. This rearrangement joins TRBV28 to TRBJ2-7, with D tentatively TRBD1 (6 bases). CDR3 length: 13 amino acids. Germline assignment: CDR1 MDHEN and CDR2 SYDVKM. The germline V and J ends were trimmed by 2 bases and 3 bases, with 8 bases remaining between them. In DNA form, the CDR3 reads TGTGCCAGCAGTTTAGGACAGTACTACGAGCAGTACTTC. Translation gives CASSLGQYYEQYF.

The V gene is TRBV10-3, the J gene TRBJ2-2; 7 bases agree with TRBD1. Trimming took 3 bases from V and 0 from J; bases not matched to a gene: 4. The CDR3 is made up of 16 amino acids. CDR1 and CDR2 (germline): ENHRY, SYGVKD. The CDR3 nucleotides read TGTGCCATCAGTGAATGGGACAGTTCGAACACCGGGGAGCTGTTTTTT. Its translation: CAISEWDSSNTGELFF.

V gene TRBV18 combines with J gene TRBJ2-6; D is perhaps TRBD1 (5 bases). The CDR3 loop spans 16 amino acids. Trimming pared 3 bases from V and 0 bases from J, leaving 9 bases between. The germline gives CDR1 KGHSH, CDR2 LQKENI. In DNA form, the CDR3 reads TGTGCCAGCTCACCGGGGCTGGTCTCTGGGGCCAACGTCCTGACTTTC. Amino acids: CASSPGLVSGANVLTF.